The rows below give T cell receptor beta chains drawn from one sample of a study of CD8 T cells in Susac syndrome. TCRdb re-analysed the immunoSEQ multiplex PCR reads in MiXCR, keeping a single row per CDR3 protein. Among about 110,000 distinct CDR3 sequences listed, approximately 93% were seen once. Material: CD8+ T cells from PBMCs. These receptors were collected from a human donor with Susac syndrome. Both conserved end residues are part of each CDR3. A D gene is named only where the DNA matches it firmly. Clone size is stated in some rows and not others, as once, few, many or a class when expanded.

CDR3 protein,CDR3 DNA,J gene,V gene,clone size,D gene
CASSQGGREGGYEQYF,TGTGCCAGCAGCCAAGGTGGCAGGGAAGGGGGCTACGAGCAGTACTTC,TRBJ2-7,TRBV3-1,.,.
CASSFYSGQVYGYTF,TGTGCCAGCAGCTTCTACTCGGGACAGGTCTATGGCTACACCTTC,TRBJ1-2,TRBV7-9,once,TRBD1
CASSQWTDTQYF,TGTGCCAGCAGCCAGTGGACAGATACGCAGTATTTT,TRBJ2-3,TRBV14,.,.
CASSSSNRDGDEQYF,TGTGCCAGCAGCTCCAGCAATAGGGATGGTGACGAGCAGTACTTC,TRBJ2-7,TRBV7-9,.,.
CASSFGRNNEQYF,TGTGCCAGCAGTTTCGGGAGGAACAACGAGCAGTACTTC,TRBJ2-7,TRBV27,.,TRBD2
CASRRESYGYTF,TGTGCCAGCAGGCGCGAGAGTTATGGCTACACCTTC,TRBJ1-2,TRBV7-9,once,.
CASSSGQLGSGANVLTF,TGTGCCAGCAGCTCGGGACAGTTAGGCTCTGGGGCCAACGTCCTGACTTTC,TRBJ2-6,TRBV7-3,.,TRBD1
CASSGKDFNEQFF,TGTGCCAGCAGCGGCAAGGACTTCAATGAGCAGTTCTTC,TRBJ2-1,TRBV9,.,.
CASSGSGELFF,TGTGCCAGCAGCGGGTCCGGGGAGCTGTTTTTT,TRBJ2-2,TRBV9,.,.
CASSFEGAGSYEQYF,TGTGCCAGCAGCTTCGAGGGCGCGGGCTCCTACGAGCAGTACTTC,TRBJ2-7,TRBV5-4,.,.
CSARVQGGGEQFF,TGCAGTGCTAGAGTTCAGGGGGGGGGAGAGCAGTTCTTC,TRBJ2-1,TRBV20-1,.,.
CASSQRGGPGETQYF,TGCGCCAGCAGTCAGCGGGGGGGCCCGGGCGAGACCCAGTACTTC,TRBJ2-5,TRBV5-1,few,TRBD2
CSVPGLAGYNEQFF,TGCAGCGTGCCGGGACTAGCGGGGTACAATGAGCAGTTCTTC,TRBJ2-1,TRBV29-1,.,TRBD2
CATSIPGLATDEQFF,TGTGCCACCAGCATCCCGGGACTAGCTACGGATGAGCAGTTCTTC,TRBJ2-1,TRBV15,.,TRBD2
CASSLGTGYEQYF,TGTGCCAGCTCACTGGGGACAGGCTACGAGCAGTACTTC,TRBJ2-7,TRBV18,.,TRBD1
CASSQAWGVGQFF,TGCGCCAGCAGCCAAGCGTGGGGGGTAGGGCAGTTCTTC,TRBJ2-1,TRBV4-1,.,.
CATSGTGDTGELFF,TGTGCCACCAGCGGGACAGGGGACACCGGGGAGCTGTTTTTT,TRBJ2-2,TRBV15,.,TRBD1